This T cell receptor (beta chain) is from a study of blood T cell repertoires in COVID-19 (dated by TCRdb to the early 2020s). Notes on the research overall: Samples from collaborators originated in the United States, Italy and Spain and spanned both the acute and convalescent phases of COVID-19. The prospective study material was composed of cDNA or gDNA derived from T cells, B-cell-depleted T cells, or PBMCs. Subjects who had been exposed to COVID-19, were actively infected with it, or had recovered from it provided the deeply sampled blood TCRbeta repertoires that made up the dataset. The repertoires were released in a freely available public database meant as a resource for research on the immune response to SARS-CoV-2. The samples were drawn from the first 160 participants of the ongoing ImmuneRACE study and from 1,254 subjects provided by 6 global collaborators. A de-identified subject ID, COVID-19 status, age in years and sex were almost always included in the sample metadata. Where HLA class I and class II types were available, the types were taken from metadata supplied by the sample provider, not from assay-based typing. General findings and caveats noted by the study authors: Clinical and demographic metadata were provided uncurated, with the amount varying by source and participant.

The immunoSEQ Assay, a bias-controlled multiplex PCR, was used to amplify TCRbeta CDR3 regions from genomic DNA. Per the original workflow: Nucleated cell counts per sample were estimated from amplification of reference gene primers within the assay. Sequence reads were collapsed and filtered to measure the absolute abundance of every unique TCRbeta CDR3 rearrangement. Productive Simpson clonality was computed per sample as the square root of Simpson's diversity index over productive rearrangements. This immuneACCESS table, as held by TCRdb, lists in-frame sequences with V and J called but not all clones. Of the missing ones, under half trace to an unresolved V gene in checked studies; the others have no known cause. V and J calls and clone size come straight from that table; D and trimming were deduced from the DNA. The sample yields about 130,000 clones; around nine tenths were counted once. Together, the top ten hold over 2.5% of the sample.

With respect to this clone: Its antigen is unknown. The input lacks base qualities; no much larger clone sits a single base away.

The junction shows trimming of 2 bases on V and 2 bases on J, plus 13 bases between the germline ends. The germline V gene encodes CDR1 LGHNA and CDR2 YNFKEQ. The CDR3 contains 15 residues, cysteine and phenylalanine counted. Here the CDR3 DNA is all that survives: 45 bases in frame from base 1. Each collaborating institution followed its own protocols to collect whole blood in K2EDTA tubes. Collaborator samples were shipped for TCRbeta analysis as frozen whole blood, isolated PBMCs, or DNA extracted from either sample type. The sequence came from a man aged 60 to 75 with active or convalescent COVID-19. Specimen: peripheral blood. The chain couples TRBV4-2 to TRBJ2-7; a tentative D call is TRBD2 (7 bases match). In nucleotide form, the sequence is TGTGCCAGCAGCCAAAACGGGGGGCAGCCCTACGAGCAGTACTTC. Its amino acids are CASSQNGGQPYEQYF.